These 26 T cell receptor beta chains were all obtained from the same sample, sequenced in a study of blood T cells in healthy people across ages. The second PCR ran roughly 6 to 11 cycles with a sample-barcoded 5' primer and J-beta primers. TCRdb re-derived calls from the 5' RACE reads in MiXCR, one entry per CDR3 protein. The repertoire holds roughly 1.9 million distinct CDR3 sequences, around 40% seen once, with roughly 24% in the top ten. The material sequenced was blood. The receptors were sampled from a human donor in good health.

Remarks on this clonotype: A clone one base away is much larger, so this may be a read error. The chain employs TRBV29-1 and TRBJ2-5, with D possibly TRBD1 on 5 matching bases. Germline loops: CDR1 SQVTM, CDR2 ANQGSEA. Between the trimmed V and J ends, which lost 6 bases and 4 bases, there was a span of 15 bases. CDR3 size: 13 residues. The CDR3 DNA reads TGCAGCGTGGACAAACTGGTGCGAGAGACCCAGTACTTC. Translation gives CSVDKLVRETQYF.

The gene calls are TRBV7-2 and TRBJ1-6; D not certain. The CDR3 runs 14 residues. Between the trimmed V and J ends, which lost 4 bases and 8 bases, there was a span of 12 bases. Germline CDR1 and CDR2: SGHTA and FQGNSA. The CDR3, as DNA: TGTGCCAGCAGCTCGCTGGGCCTGGATTCACCCCTCCACTTT. As protein: CASSSLGLDSPLHF.

The J gene is TRBJ2-3, the V gene TRBV24-1; tentatively, D is TRBD1 or TRBD2 (5 bases each). Germline loops: CDR1 KGHDR, CDR2 SFDVKD. This CDR3 has 14 amino acids. Trimming shortened V by 10 bases and J by 0 bases, and 13 bases separated the two germline ends. CDR3 in DNA: TGTGCCACTGCCTCCCGGGACAGCACAGATACGCAGTATTTT. The encoded protein is CATASRDSTDTQYF.

The chain recombines TRBV6-2 or TRBV6-3 with TRBJ1-1; TRBD1 might be the D (5 bases). The CDR3 length is 12 residues. V shed 8 bases and J shed 5 bases, with 12 bases lying between them. Germline values: CDR1 MNHEY, CDR2 SVGEGT. Written as DNA, the CDR3 is TGTGCCAGCGAGACTGGGGGGACTGAAGCTTTCTTT. This codes for CASETGGTEAFF.

J is TRBJ2-1 and V is TRBV4-3; D is possibly TRBD2 (5 bases). Germline V gene sequence: CDR1 LGHNA, CDR2 YSLEER. Trimming stripped 3 bases from V and 4 bases from J, with 13 bases between. The CDR3 is 15 amino acids. CDR3 DNA sequence: TGCGCCAGCAGCCAGGGCGGGCTAGATTACAATGAGCAGTTCTTC. This gives the protein CASSQGGLDYNEQFF.

This clonotype was detected a few times. This chain joins TRBV6-5 and TRBJ1-6, with TRBD1 matching over 8 bases. The CDR3 extends over 15 amino acids. Germline assignment: CDR1 MNHEY and CDR2 SVGAGI. With V trimmed by 7 bases and J by 7 bases, 9 bases remained unmatched. The CDR3 region is CASKGSWTGNSPLHF. The CDR3 DNA reads TGTGCCAGCAAAGGTAGTTGGACAGGGAATTCACCCCTCCACTTT.

This clonotype was seen more than once but under ten times. A junction end diverges from the germline sequence, so it may reflect a read error. The rearrangement joins TRBV6-6 to TRBJ2-6; TRBD1 is a possible D gene (5 bases). The germline V gene has CDR1 MNHNY and CDR2 SVGAGI (reference sequence). The CDR3 spans 16 residues. The CDR3 reads CASGYRRSSGANILTF. Written as DNA, the CDR3 is TGTGCCAGCGGATACAGAAGGTCCTCTGGGGCCAACATCCTGACTTTC.

The V gene is TRBV20-1, the J gene TRBJ2-1, with a tentative D call TRBD2 (5 bases). The CDR3 is 16 residues long. V was pared by 5 bases and J by 0 bases, with 17 bases between. Germline V lookup: CDR1 DFQATT, CDR2 SNEGSKA (reference sequence). The CDR3 loop is CSARSSAESSYNEQFF. The DNA of the CDR3 is TGCAGTGCTCGGAGTTCAGCGGAGAGCTCCTACAATGAGCAGTTCTTC.

This clonotype was seen repeatedly, ten times or more. The rearrangement joins TRBV2 to TRBJ2-5, with 9 bases that match TRBD1. The CDR3 spans 14 residues. Germline V CDR1 and CDR2: SNHLY, FYNNEI. The V segment lost 8 bases and the J segment 1 base; nucleotides outside the gene matches: 5. CDR3 sequence: CASSGTGTQETQYF. CDR3 sequence (DNA): TGTGCCAGCTCCGGGACAGGGACCCAAGAGACCCAGTACTTC. Using reference TRBV2 and TRBJ2-5 for the parts outside the CDR3, the full variable domain is EPEVTQTPSHQVTQMGQEVILRCVPISNHLYFYWYRQILGQKVEFLVSFYNNEISEKSEIFDDQFSVERPDGSNFTLKIRSTKLEDSAMYFCASSGTGTQETQYFGPGTRLLVL.

This clonotype was found a few times. The chain is built from TRBV5-5 and TRBJ2-7; TRBD2 matches at 10 bases. Per the germline V gene, CDR1 is SGHKS and CDR2 is YYEKEE (reference sequence). This CDR3 spans 17 amino acids. J was trimmed by 0 bases and V by 2 bases; bases with no gene match: 8. CDR3 residues: CASSFSGGASSSYEQYF. CDR3 DNA sequence: TGTGCCAGCAGCTTCAGCGGGGGGGCCTCGAGCTCCTACGAGCAGTACTTC.

The chain uses TRBV6-6 and TRBJ1-5; TRBD1 aligns across 8 bases. Germline assignment: CDR1 MNHNY and CDR2 SVGAGI (reference sequence). V trimming: 7 bases; J trimming: 0 bases; junction bases outside the gene matches: 11. This CDR3 region has 17 residues. The CDR3 region is CASTDRDYSFSNQPQHF. The CDR3, as DNA: TGTGCCAGCACGGACAGGGATTATTCATTTAGCAATCAGCCCCAGCATTTT.

Note on this clonotype: One end of the junction fails to match germline, which may point to a read error. The rearrangement joins TRBV20-1 to TRBJ2-1, with D tentatively TRBD2 (6 bases). Germline CDR1 and CDR2: DFQATT and SNEGSKA (reference sequence). The CDR3 totals 11 residues. CDR3 sequence (DNA): TGCGGTGCTCGGCGGGGTGGAGAGCAGTTCTTC. This codes for CGARRGGEQFF.

The J gene is TRBJ2-3, the V gene TRBV20-1, with 9 bases fitting TRBD1. Germline lookup yields CDR1 DFQATT and CDR2 SNEGSKA (reference sequence). The CDR3 spans 17 residues. Losses at the gene ends were 5 bases for V and 3 bases for J; bases not matched to a gene: 15. CDR3 sequence: CSAGPASGQGRTDTQYF. The CDR3 region has the DNA TGCAGTGCTGGCCCTGCCTCGGGACAGGGTAGGACAGATACGCAGTATTTT.

This clonotype has just a few counts. The V and J genes are TRBV20-1 and TRBJ2-7; TRBD1 might be the D (5 bases). The germline gives CDR1 DFQATT, CDR2 SNEGSKA (reference sequence). This CDR3 is built from 13 residues. The germline V and J ends were trimmed by 1 base and 3 bases, with 10 bases remaining between them. CDR3 sequence reads: CSARGYRFYEQYF. As DNA, the CDR3 is TGCAGTGCTAGAGGTTACAGGTTCTACGAGCAGTACTTC.

The V gene is TRBV20-1, the J gene TRBJ1-1; no reliable D call. Trimming stripped 1 base from V and 7 bases from J, with 10 bases between. Germline assignment: CDR1 DFQATT and CDR2 SNEGSKA (reference sequence). The CDR3 spans 12 residues. This chain's CDR3 is CSARGALFEAFF. Here the CDR3 DNA reads TGCAGTGCTAGAGGTGCACTTTTTGAAGCTTTCTTT.

This rearrangement joins TRBV12-3 or TRBV12-4 to TRBJ2-1, with D tentatively TRBD2 (7 bases). The V and J ends lost 7 bases and 5 bases respectively, with 15 bases between them. There are 14 residues in the CDR3. In DNA, the CDR3 is TGTGCCAGCATCCCGGGGGGCGTCAACAATGAGCAGTTCTTC. Encoded protein: CASIPGGVNNEQFF.

This clonotype has only one observation. The rearrangement joins TRBV10-3 to TRBJ2-2, with a weak D call TRBD1 (5 bases). This CDR3 is built from 15 residues. V lost 3 bases and J 2 bases, leaving 10 bases between the germline ends. Looked up from germline, CDR1 is ENHRY and CDR2 is SYGVKD. The CDR3 DNA is TGTGCCATCAGTGATGTCAGGACAAACACCGGGGAGCTGTTTTTT. Translating gives CAISDVRTNTGELFF.

J is TRBJ1-1 and V is TRBV6-2 or TRBV6-3, with 8 bases aligning to TRBD1. Trimming cost V 8 bases and J 4 bases; bases outside gene matches: 6. This CDR3 has 13 residues. Germline V gene lookup returns CDR1 MNHEY and CDR2 SVGEGT. CDR3 coding DNA: TGTGCCAGCGAAAGGACAGGGATCACTGAAGCTTTCTTT. This encodes CASERTGITEAFF.

The CDR3 nucleotides are TGTGCTAGTGGTTTGATGGGGACAGGGGCCTACAATGAGCAGTTCTTC. The encoded protein is CASGLMGTGAYNEQFF. This chain joins TRBV12-5 and TRBJ2-1; TRBD1 agrees at 10 bases. The V segment lost 2 bases and the J segment 2 bases; nucleotides outside the gene matches: 3. Germline values: CDR1 LGHNT, CDR2 FRNRAP. The CDR3 loop spans 16 amino acids.

V is TRBV10-3 and J is TRBJ2-7, with a possible D match to TRBD1 (6 bases). Germline V gene lookup returns CDR1 ENHRY and CDR2 SYGVKD. The CDR3 contains 13 residues. The CDR3 DNA is TGTACCAGCCGGGACACCGAAGGTCTCGAGCAGTACTTC. It codes for CTSRDTEGLEQYF.

On this clonotype itself: At one boundary the junction diverges from the germline segment, which might be a read error. The rearrangement uses TRBV7-2 and TRBJ1-6; D possibly corresponds to TRBD1 (6 bases). Germline CDR1 is SGHTA and CDR2 is FQGNSA. The CDR3 is 16 amino acids. The CDR3 DNA sequence: TGTGCCGGCAGCTTAGGCCGTCGGGCAGGGGTGTCACCCCTCCACTTT. Translation gives CAGSLGRRAGVSPLHF.

The chain couples TRBV20-1 to TRBJ2-5; 9 bases are a match to TRBD1. The DNA matches TRBJ2-7 better at its end, which makes the J call doubtful. The CDR3 runs 16 residues. CDR1 and CDR2 from the germline V gene are DFQATT and SNEGSKA (reference sequence). CDR3: CSARDPDRGNPYEQYF. The CDR3 DNA follows: TGCAGTGCTAGAGATCCCGACAGGGGGAATCCCTACGAGCAGTACTTC.

This clonotype was seen only once. The J gene is TRBJ2-7, the V gene TRBV24-1; D is possibly TRBD2 (5 bases). Germline CDR1 is KGHDR and CDR2 is SFDVKD. CDR3 size: 16 residues. The V and J ends lost 4 bases and 2 bases respectively, with 17 bases between them. CDR3 coding DNA: TGTGCCACCAGTGACTCAAGCCGGGGAGAACCCTACGAGCAGTACTTC. Translation gives CATSDSSRGEPYEQYF.

The sample holds a few counts of this clonotype. The CDR3 spells CASSYSPGLATGQTQYF. CDR3 bases: TGCGCCAGCAGCTATTCTCCGGGACTAGCGACGGGGCAGACCCAGTACTTC. The rearrangement uses TRBV5-1 and TRBJ2-5, with TRBD2 matching over 10 bases. J gave up 6 bases and V 3 bases, and 14 bases lay outside the gene matches. This CDR3 has 17 amino acids. Germline CDR1 and CDR2: SGHRS and YFSETQ.

This clonotype was counted many times. This chain links TRBV29-1 with TRBJ2-3, with 7 bases aligning to TRBD1. From germline, CDR1 is SQVTM and CDR2 ANQGSEA. This CDR3 contains 12 residues. The V gene end was trimmed by 3 bases and the J gene end by 3 bases; junction bases not matched to a gene: 0. The CDR3, as DNA: TGCAGCGTTGACAGGGGGACAGATACGCAGTATTTT. Protein product: CSVDRGTDTQYF.

This clonotype was counted between two and nine times. This chain joins TRBV28 and TRBJ2-7, with 9 bases matching TRBD2. The ends lost 11 bases at V and 2 bases at J; junction bases unmatched: 16. CDR3 length: 16 amino acids. The germline V gene has CDR1 MDHEN and CDR2 SYDVKM. The CDR3 loop is CAHNKWGRGGTYEQYF. In DNA, the CDR3 is TGTGCCCACAATAAGTGGGGGCGGGGGGGAACCTACGAGCAGTACTTC.